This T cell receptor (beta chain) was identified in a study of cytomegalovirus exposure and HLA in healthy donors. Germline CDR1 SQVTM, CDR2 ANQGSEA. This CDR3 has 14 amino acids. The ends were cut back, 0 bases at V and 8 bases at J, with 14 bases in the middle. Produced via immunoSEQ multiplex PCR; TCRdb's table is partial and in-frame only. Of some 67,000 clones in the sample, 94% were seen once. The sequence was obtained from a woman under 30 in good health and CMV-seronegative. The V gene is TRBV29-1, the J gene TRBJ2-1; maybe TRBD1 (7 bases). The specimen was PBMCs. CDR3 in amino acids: CSVEEPQGGDEQFF. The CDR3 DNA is TGCAGCGTTGAAGAACCCCAGGGGGGAGATGAGCAGTTCTTC.